The entry below gives a single T cell receptor (beta chain) sequence along with its context. The antigen it binds to is not known. Per-base quality was not reported, and no clone a single base away is much larger than it. Libraries came from the immunoSEQ multiplex PCR assay. For the multiplex PCR, a mixture combining 60 forward primers for TCR Vbeta segments and 13 reverse primers for TCR Jbeta segments was used. A multiplex PCR assay on genomic DNA amplified the CDR3 region of rearranged TCR beta genes. The amplified TCR beta libraries were sequenced on the Illumina HiSeq System as 87-base-pair reads. The authors processed their data as follows. A later analysis tallied roughly 78 million unique TCR beta chains across the 666 repertoires, and about 10 million of those chains were shared by two or more donors. To remove PCR and sequencing errors, raw reads were error-corrected and collapsed into unique sequences using a nearest-neighbor algorithm that merged closely related sequences. V, D and J gene segments were assigned by aligning CDR3 sequences to IMGT reference sequences. For a sequence to be retained, a match of at least six nucleotides to both a V gene segment and a J gene segment was required. Rearrangements were called productive when the CDR3 lacked stop codons and stayed in frame with V and J; all others were non-productive. CDR3 was defined by IMGT convention, running from the second conserved V-encoded cysteine to the conserved J-encoded phenylalanine. In an earlier analysis of just under 600 of the donors, sequences lacking an unambiguous match to a single V gene segment were excluded. In an earlier analysis of about 590 of the donors, a V segment was called functional when productive rearrangements were above 56.7%, and segregating when the standard deviation between donors exceeded 5%. A statistical classification framework was built for diagnosing cytomegalovirus status from the catalog of TCR beta chain sequences. In a later analysis, TCR nucleotide sequences were compared against IMGT/GENE-DB human TR gene sequences so that V and J genes could be assigned. Using the TCRdist pipeline, a later analysis assigned CDR3 sequences along with most-parsimonious VDJ recombination scenarios. In a later analysis, each TCR beta chain was defined by its CDR3 amino acid sequence together with its V-gene family, and reads without a unique V-gene family were excluded. To address suspected cross-contamination and a sequencing artifact, a later analysis removed approximately 590 highly shared, low-generation-probability nucleotide sequences. In a later analysis, a clonal expansion index for each public chain was calculated from normalized within-repertoire ranks of inferred template counts. In a later analysis, generation probabilities were computed using a VDJ recombination model fitted to out-of-frame rearrangements, and the results were checked against IGoR. A later analysis scored TCR-TCR, TCR-HLA and TCR-CMV co-occurrence with hypergeometric tests, applying a repertoire-size bias correction to TCR pairs. A later analysis estimated false discovery rates by permuting HLA or CMV assignments 20 times. A later analysis grouped co-occurring TCRs with DBSCAN, adding TCRdist sequence similarity when clustering within HLA-allele-positive subsets. Repertoires with fewer than 30,000 or more than 120,000 public chains, plus five repertoires with anomalous nucleotide sharing, were excluded from co-occurrence clustering. The clones in this table, taken by TCRdb from immuneACCESS, are in-frame only. Not every clone is retained; where verified, under half of the shortfall comes from an unresolved V gene, and the cause of the rest is unknown. For V, J and clone size, that table is used; D and trimming come from the DNA. Across this sample there are more than 95,000 clones, with about four fifths seen only once. Of the sample, 14% falls within the top ten clones.

The cohort comprised approximately 700 healthy bone marrow donors. At the time of sampling, every cohort member was nominally healthy, though immune exposures that went unrecorded were likely present. The donor tested CMV seropositive and was one of the 289 seropositive cohort members. A peripheral blood sample was provided by each donor, and peripheral blood mononuclear cells were used for TCR beta sequencing. Genomic DNA extraction from the blood cell samples was performed with the Qiagen DNeasy Blood Extraction Kit. The data are from a study of cytomegalovirus exposure and HLA in healthy donors (TCRdb year 2017). With respect to the entire study: An earlier analysis of roughly 630 of the donors reported approximately 270 Gb of sequence data and around 120 million unique TCR beta sequences from approximately 180 million T cells. Donor age, sex, ethnicity and CMV serostatus were compiled alongside the repertoire data. A later analysis re-examined previously published TCR beta repertoires from hundreds of donors and added high-resolution HLA genotyping to investigate patterns of TCR occurrence. Typing coverage differed by locus: A, B, C, DRB1 and DQB1 were typed in roughly 620-630 donors, DQA1 in about 500, DPA1 in some 570, and DPB1 in 400 to 480. Across some 400 genotyped donors of the cohort, an average of roughly 250,000 unique TCR beta nucleotide sequences per donor were sequenced, and roughly 20% of those sequences were non-productive. Of the roughly 420 genotyped donors, more than 75% were placed in the genetic ancestry cluster associated with self-reported Caucasian donors. HLA typing included class I and class II loci at four-digit resolution. Besides the first cohort of around 700 subjects, a separate validation cohort made up of 120 or so different subjects was used. An earlier analysis of around 580 of the donors used high-throughput TCR beta sequencing to judge whether each TCR beta V gene segment behaved as functional or pseudogenic. A later genetic analysis took genome-wide SNP genotypes for about three fifths of the 666 donors and used that subset as a discovery cohort. Because of strong linkage in the cohort, five DR-DQ haplotypes were treated as single units for association and clustering. The later analysis used no new phenotypic data to find candidate immune exposures, relying instead on TCR beta sequences and their occurrence across donors. To predict cytomegalovirus infection status, the study brought together high-throughput TCR immunosequencing, statistical association of individual TCRs with disease status, and machine learning. An early release covering just under 650 HLA-typed donors comprised about 310 gigabases of sequencing data and roughly 86 million unique TCR sequences. Every repertoire in the discovery cohort had been generated on one and the same sequencing platform. Using immunosequencing, the study profiled T cell repertoires from 500 to 800 subjects and related those repertoires to cytomegalovirus serostatus. The study aimed to test whether cataloging public T cell receptors could reveal signatures of past pathogen exposure. Results the study describes overall, beyond this receptor: HLA typing was unavailable for some donors at each locus, so association tests used only the typed subset. According to a later analysis, most CMV-associated TCR beta chains appeared to be HLA-restricted, and the HLA associations seemed to be driven largely by CMV exposure. A cluster of highly shared sequence variants was judged likely to represent a technical artifact of the sequencing pipeline. A further reported finding was that TCR beta sequences accurately predicted the HLA-A and HLA-B alleles for most subjects in the first cohort. The study gave a list of under 200 TCR beta chains associated with cytomegalovirus. While some public TCRs were present in many individuals, most TCR sequences turned up only very rarely across donors. In a later genetic analysis, fewer N-insertions in productive TCRs were reported among donors in an Asian-associated ancestry cluster than the approximately 630-donor mean. For the cohort, immune exposure information was limited to CMV serostatus. Cytomegalovirus status was reported to be diagnosed by the classifier with high specificity and sensitivity in both the original and validation cohorts. When HLA alleles, especially DR and DQ, strongly co-occurred, TCR associations were difficult to assign to individual alleles. According to the authors, the approach could potentially be generalized to other disease states and immunological phenotypes. Correlated functional status among segregating V segments might be attributable to linkage disequilibrium, but an unknown experimental factor could not be ruled out. Sequencing depth was assumed to be roughly uniform across donors in the presence/absence analyses, though that assumption may not hold. Broadly in line with IMGT annotations, most TCR beta V segments showed up in productive rearrangements about 90% or about 30% of the time in an earlier analysis of several hundred of the donors. In a later analysis, TCR association rates were found to vary across HLA loci, with the most associated TCRs seen for DRB1 alleles and the fewest for HLA-C alleles. In vitro tests confirmed that a few of the cytomegalovirus-associated TCR beta chains recognize cytomegalovirus antigens. Because counts were too low, more than 15 rarely observed V segments, including chromosome 9 orphons, were left out of the earlier analysis of 500 to 650 of the donors. This cohort had only TCR beta chains sequenced, and the lack of alpha or paired-chain data limited which features could be detected. Compared with equally common non-associated chains, HLA-associated TCR beta chains in a later analysis were more clonally expanded and had lower generation probabilities. In a later analysis, several top co-occurrence clusters were reported to appear linked to parvovirus B19, influenza, CMV and Epstein-Barr virus. V-gene and J-gene trimming of TCR beta chains was associated with a missense DCLRE1C variant in a later genetic analysis, and the association was replicated in an independent cohort. At a false discovery rate of 0.05, a later analysis linked under 20,000 TCR beta sequences to specific HLA alleles.

This TCR was recovered from a woman aged 70-85 years in good health and CMV-seropositive. The sequenced sample consisted of PBMCs.

The CDR3 reads CASSIGTSGNNEQFF. Here is the DNA: TGTGCCAGCAGTATAGGGACTAGCGGGAACAATGAGCAGTTCTTC. Recombination joined TRBV6-1 with TRBJ2-1; the junction holds 13 bases that match TRBD2. Including the terminal cysteine and phenylalanine, the CDR3 comprises 15 residues. Of all the DNA, just the CDR3 is kept, 45 bases in frame from base 1. The germline V gene gives CDR1 as MNHNS and CDR2 as SASEGT. After removal of 5 bases from V and 5 bases from J, the junction retains 3 bases not matched to a gene.